This record looks at one T cell receptor (beta chain) sequence and its context. This clone was recorded once. Its antigen is currently not known. Base qualities were left out, and no much larger clone turns up one base away. The identical CDR3 is also encoded by other nucleotide sequences in the sample. Using the deep immunoSEQ assay, multiplex PCR amplified TCR CDR3 regions from genomic DNA. Extracted genomic DNA from each cell subset was spread evenly across all wells of several immunoSEQ 96-well plates, with each plate serving as a replicate. For sorted subsets, 200 to 250 ng genomic DNA, equal to tens of thousands of T cell genomes, was loaded into each replicate PCR. Purified libraries were quantified with a Qubit 3.0 fluorometer, sized on a Bioanalyzer 2100, and re-quantified with the KAPA Library Quantification kit. Each immunoSEQ 96-well plate was sequenced on its own single-read 150-cycle Illumina NextSeq 550 flow cell. Per the original workflow: Because the immunoSEQ output held only junctional sequences and lacked quality scores, the filtering could not match the filtering applied to full-length reads. Sequences were annotated with PyIR, a Python wrapper for IgBLAST v1.9, and V/J genes and CDR3 were assigned using IMGT germline references. Reads were removed for weak V/J assignments (E-value above 1e-6), missing CDR3, stop codons, out-of-frame junctions, or ambiguous translated residues. V3J clonotypes were defined as sequences sharing an identical inferred V gene, J gene, and CDR3 amino acid sequence. Percentage overlap between repertoires was computed as shared unique clonotypes divided by the size of the smaller repertoire. Richness of each repertoire was evaluated using RTK rarefaction, the Chao1 estimator, and Recon v2.1 estimates of unobserved clonotypes. Generation probabilities for all TCRbeta clonotypes obtained by the gDNA method from a few donors were computed using OLGA. TCRdb holds this immuneACCESS table with in-frame rearrangements only. Some clones are missing; in checked studies, unresolved V genes explain under half, and the rest has no known cause. The D gene and trimming were derived from the DNA, and the V and J assignments and clone size from that table. The sample records 1.4 million or so clones, 98% of which are singletons. Approximately 0.4% of the sample is taken by the ten largest.

This sample stems from a study of shared clonotypes between healthy human individuals (dated by TCRdb to about 2020). In the study overall: A few men and two women, aged 18 to 49 years, made up the cohort. Each donor's leukapheresis produced roughly between roughly 0.9 and 8.9 billion PBMCs. Libraries were prepared and TCR repertoires were sequenced by different laboratories using diverse techniques, in order to increase sequencing depth and limit assay-specific biases. To estimate repertoire size and how much clonotypes are shared between individuals, the study performed deep sequencing of blood TCR repertoires from a few healthy adults. Per donor, three plates each were used for CD4 naive and CD4 memory, two for CD8 naive, and one for CD8 memory. The research as a whole found: Incomplete sequencing was indicated by rarefaction of sorted-subset datasets, despite the large sequencing depth. About 5% of naive CD4, around 3.6% of naive CD8, roughly 2.5% of memory CD4, and about 0.4% of memory CD8 clonotypes were shared across several donors. Clonotypes shared by all four sorted-subset donors showed higher generation probabilities than non-shared clonotypes. Only blood was sampled, and tissue TCR repertoires likely differ from those in blood. Naive subsets generally had larger estimated clonotype richness than memory subsets. Based on pairwise subsampling, the degree of clonotype sharing among donors was expected to be affected by sequencing depth. The small number of donors limited the genetic and exposure-history diversity represented.

Donors were healthy HIV-negative adults with no recently reported acute infections or vaccinations. Every donor was a Caucasian adult residing in Nashville, Tennessee, USA. CD4+ T cells were enriched through magnetic negative selection, after which naive cells were positively selected on CD45RA and the remaining negative fraction served as the memory subset. Blood was obtained by leukapheresis, after which PBMCs were separated by Ficoll-Histopaque density gradient centrifugation and cryopreserved in liquid nitrogen vapor phase. Purity and quantity of every magnetically sorted T cell population were checked by analytical flow cytometry. Genomic DNA was isolated from every sorted fraction and measured by UV absorbance on a Nanodrop 2000c. The receptor was isolated from a man between 25 and 39 years old in good health. What was sequenced was naive CD4+ T cells sorted from blood. Taken with the paper, the label for cell subset or site translates to: CD45RA+ positively selected.

CDR3 loop: CASSRGLAGTDTQYF. Read as DNA, the sequence is TGTGCCAGCAGTCGGGGACTAGCGGGAACAGATACGCAGTATTTT. The V and J segments used are TRBV28 and TRBJ2-3; 13 of the junction bases match TRBD2. At the junction V is shortened by 5 bases and J by 3 bases; bases outside the gene matches: 2. From a lookup of the germline V gene, CDR1 and CDR2 are MDHEN and SYDVKM. CDR3 length: 15 amino acids, cysteine to phenylalanine. Just the 45-base CDR3 DNA is kept, in frame starting at base 1.